This TCR beta chain came from a study of technical replicates of blood from a handful of donors. Germline lookup yields CDR1 MGHRA and CDR2 YSYEKL. The CDR3 runs 18 residues. V was pared by 1 base and J by 9 bases, with 18 bases of the junction left unmatched. Assay: immunoSEQ multiplex PCR; the TCRdb copy retains only in-frame clones and omits some. The repertoire holds some 98,000 clones, with more than 90% as singletons. J is TRBJ2-1 and V is TRBV4-1; 7 bases agree with TRBD2. Material: T cells isolated from PBMCs. The TCR originated in a human donor in good health. CDR3 region: CASSQAPTIAGVTSEQFF. The CDR3 DNA reads as TGCGCCAGCAGCCAAGCTCCTACTATTGCGGGAGTAACGAGTGAGCAGTTCTTC.